The rows below give T cell receptor beta chains drawn from one sample of a study of beta chain features in type 1 diabetes. The data were produced by immunoSEQ multiplex PCR, yet TCRdb's version contains in-frame clones alone and is incomplete. The sample records about 660,000 clones, over 11% being singletons. Sequencing was performed on naive CD4+ T cells from blood. The receptors here all came from a man between 18 and 35 years old with type 1 diabetes. Both conserved end residues are part of each CDR3. Each record gives: V gene, D gene, clone size, CDR3 length, J gene, CDR3 DNA, CDR3 protein. D genes are given only for firm matches. Clone size, where shown, is once, few, many, or a class for clones that have expanded.

TRBV30,TRBD1,few,15,TRBJ1-1,TGTGCCTGGAGGGACTTGGGACAGGGGGGCACTGAAGCTTTCTTT,CAWRDLGQGGTEAFF
TRBV5-1,NA,NA,14,TRBJ1-4,TGCGCCAGCACGGAAGGGGTTACTAATGAAAAACTGTTTTTT,CASTEGVTNEKLFF
TRBV28,TRBD2,few,15,TRBJ2-7,TGTGCCAGCAGAACCACGGGAGGGGCCCCCTACGAGCAGTACTTC,CASRTTGGAPYEQYF
TRBV6-1,NA,few,14,TRBJ2-7,TGTGCCAGCAGTGGATACAGGGTACCCTACGAGCAGTACTTC,CASSGYRVPYEQYF
TRBV29-1,NA,NA,14,TRBJ2-2,TGCAGCGTGTCATCTTCCGGGGGAACCGGGGAGCTGTTTTTT,CSVSSSGGTGELFF
TRBV7-2,NA,NA,16,TRBJ2-2,TGTGCCAGCAGCTACTCTGGGACGGGATACACCGGGGAGCTGTTTTTT,CASSYSGTGYTGELFF
TRBV2,TRBD1,NA,13,TRBJ1-1,TGTGCCAGCAGGGGGACAGGGGGCCTCGGAGCTTTCTTT,CASRGTGGLGAFF
TRBV6-5,NA,NA,11,TRBJ2-5,TGTGCCAGCAGGCGTCAAGAGACCCAGTACTTC,CASRRQETQYF
TRBV5-4,NA,NA,15,TRBJ2-3,TGTGCCAGCAGCTTGGCCCAGGGGCGACAGAATACGCAGTATTTT,CASSLAQGRQNTQYF
TRBV7-2,TRBD2,few,17,TRBJ2-3,TGTGCCAGCAGCCCGGGACTAGCGGGAGGCGGCACAGATACGCAGTATTTT,CASSPGLAGGGTDTQYF